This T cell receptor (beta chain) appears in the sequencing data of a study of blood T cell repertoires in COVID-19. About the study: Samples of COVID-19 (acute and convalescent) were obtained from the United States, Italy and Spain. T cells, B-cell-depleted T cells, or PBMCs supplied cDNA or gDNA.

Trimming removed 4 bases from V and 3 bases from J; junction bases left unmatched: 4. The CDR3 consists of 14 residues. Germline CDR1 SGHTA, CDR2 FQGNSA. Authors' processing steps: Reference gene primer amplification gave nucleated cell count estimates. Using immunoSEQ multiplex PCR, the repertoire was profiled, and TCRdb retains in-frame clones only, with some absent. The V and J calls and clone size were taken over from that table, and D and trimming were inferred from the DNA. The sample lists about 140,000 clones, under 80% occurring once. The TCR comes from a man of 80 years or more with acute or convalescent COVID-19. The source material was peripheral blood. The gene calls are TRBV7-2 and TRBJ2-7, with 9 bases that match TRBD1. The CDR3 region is CASSSTGGLYEQYF. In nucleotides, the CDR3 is TGTGCCAGCAGCTCAACAGGGGGCCTCTACGAGCAGTACTTC.